This passage covers 14 T cell receptor beta chains from one sample sequenced in a study of shared clonotypes between healthy human individuals. TCRdb keeps only in-frame clones here, not all; method: immunoSEQ multiplex PCR. The sample lists just over 2,000,000 clones; roughly 94% were seen once. The sample comprised naive CD4+ T cells sorted from blood. The sample's subset: CD45RA+ positively selected. These receptors all come from a man between 18 and 29 years old in good health.

The chain has TRBV2 and TRBJ1-2; D perhaps matches TRBD1 (6 bases). Trimming took 5 bases from V and 8 from J, leaving 15 bases between them. The CDR3 spans 13 residues. Per germline, CDR1 SNHLY and CDR2 FYNNEI. The CDR3 DNA follows: TGTGCCAGCAGTCTCCTGGGGGCATCCGGCTACACCTTC. As protein: CASSLLGASGYTF.

This chain uses TRBV27 with TRBJ1-6; 8 bases align to TRBD1. V lost 6 bases to trimming and J lost 6 bases; unmatched junction nucleotides: 7. This CDR3 has 15 residues. Germline V gene sequence: CDR1 MNHEY, CDR2 SMNVEV (reference sequence). The CDR3 DNA reads as TGTGCCAGCAGCAGGACAGGGACCATTAATTCACCCCTCCACTTT. It encodes CASSRTGTINSPLHF.

This rearrangement joins TRBV6-6 to TRBJ2-7; D possibly matches TRBD1 or TRBD2 (5 bases each). Germline V gene lookup returns CDR1 MNHNY and CDR2 SVGAGI (reference sequence). This CDR3 contains 13 residues. Trimming removed 5 bases at V and 4 bases at J, with 12 bases between. This chain's CDR3 is CASSIGTGYEQYF. The CDR3 DNA reads TGTGCCAGCAGTATCGGGACGGGGTACGAGCAGTACTTC.

Turning to this clone: The sample holds other DNA sequences that translate to the same CDR3. The rearrangement joins TRBV18 to TRBJ1-5, with D hard to call. The CDR3 is made up of 13 amino acids. Germline CDR1 reads KGHSH; CDR2 reads LQKENI. V lost 4 bases and J lost 4, with 8 bases in between. CDR3 bases: TGTGCCAGCTCACGGGGAGGGAATCAGCCCCAGCATTTT. Amino acid sequence: CASSRGGNQPQHF.

V usage is TRBV11-2 and J usage is TRBJ2-7, with TRBD2 identical over 8 bases. There are 14 residues in the CDR3. From germline, CDR1 is SGHAT and CDR2 FQNNGV. J lost 7 bases, V lost 3 bases, and 8 bases had no gene match. The CDR3: CASSFPGTRQEQYF. The DNA of the CDR3 is TGTGCCAGCAGCTTTCCCGGGACTAGGCAGGAGCAGTACTTC.

The V and J genes are TRBV7-8 and TRBJ1-3; TRBD1 matches 7 bases. With V trimmed by 5 bases and J by 4 bases, 5 bases remained unmatched. CDR1 is SGHVS and CDR2 is FQNEAQ in the germline V gene. The CDR3 extends over 14 amino acids. The CDR3 is CASSLGQPGNTIYF. The CDR3, as DNA: TGTGCCAGCAGCCTGGGACAGCCAGGAAACACCATATATTTT.

This clone showed up just once. The chain employs TRBV6-5 and TRBJ1-2; TRBD1 agrees at 8 bases. The CDR3 is 14 amino acids. V lost 0 bases to trimming and J lost 7 bases; unmatched junction nucleotides: 4. In germline, CDR1 is MNHEY, CDR2 SVGAGI. The CDR3 loop reads CASSYSDREVGYTF. For the CDR3, the DNA is TGTGCCAGCAGTTACTCGGACAGGGAGGTTGGCTACACCTTC.

The chain has TRBV9 and TRBJ2-3; D possibly corresponds to TRBD2 (5 bases). This CDR3 comprises 16 residues. Trimming removed 0 bases at V and 3 bases at J, with 14 bases between. Looked up from germline, CDR1 is SGDLS and CDR2 is YYNGEE. The CDR3 DNA sequence: TGTGCCAGCAGCGTAGACGGGCGGGTTGGGACAGATACGCAGTATTTT. Its translation: CASSVDGRVGTDTQYF.

The chain is built from TRBV7-9 and TRBJ2-3, with 12 bases aligning to TRBD2. Germline V gene lookup returns CDR1 SEHNR and CDR2 FQNEAQ (reference sequence). This CDR3 is 16 amino acids long. J was trimmed by 2 bases and V by 5 bases; bases with no gene match: 5. The CDR3 DNA sequence: TGTGCCAGCAGCCCCGGACTAGCGGGGACCACAGATACGCAGTATTTT. Protein sequence: CASSPGLAGTTDTQYF.

This chain joins TRBV18 and TRBJ1-5; D may be TRBD1 (6 bases). The CDR3 is 14 residues long. V lost 2 bases to trimming and J lost 6 bases, with 11 bases between them. CDR1 and CDR2 (germline): KGHSH, LQKENI. CDR3 DNA sequence: TGTGCCAGCTCACCAGGGGGCGCTTCTCAGCCCCAGCATTTT. Its translation: CASSPGGASQPQHF.

The rearrangement uses TRBV18 and TRBJ1-2; D uncertain. V lost 6 bases and J lost 7, with 12 bases in between. CDR3 length: 12 residues. Germline V lookup: CDR1 KGHSH, CDR2 LQKENI. CDR3 protein: CASSPQRSGYTF. DNA of the CDR3: TGTGCCAGCTCTCCCCAGAGGTCTGGCTACACCTTC.

The chain recombines TRBV4-3 with TRBJ1-3; D uncertain. The CDR3 has 14 residues. Looked up from germline, CDR1 is LGHNA and CDR2 is YSLEER. V dropped 1 base and J dropped 2 bases, with 6 bases sitting between them. The DNA of the CDR3 is TGCGCCAGCAGCCAAGGAGGGACTGGAAACACCATATATTTT. Amino acid sequence: CASSQGGTGNTIYF.

V gene TRBV19 combines with J gene TRBJ1-5; 7 nucleotides line up with TRBD1. In germline, CDR1 is LNHDA, CDR2 SQIVND (reference sequence). J was trimmed by 4 bases and V by 3 bases; bases with no gene match: 6. The CDR3 consists of 15 residues. The CDR3 reads CASSMSQGVNQPQHF. CDR3 DNA: TGTGCCAGTAGTATGAGTCAGGGGGTGAATCAGCCCCAGCATTTT.

The V call is TRBV6-1, the J call TRBJ2-7, with D hard to call. Germline V gives CDR1 MNHNS, CDR2 SASEGT. The V end lost 5 bases, the J end lost 2 bases, and 10 bases lay between the germline ends. This CDR3 has 13 amino acids. CDR3 DNA sequence: TGTGCCAGCAGTCTTGGCAGCCCCTACGAGCAGTACTTC. This encodes CASSLGSPYEQYF.